Presented here are 26 T cell receptor beta chains from one specimen sequenced in a study of OX40 agonist ivuxolimab in advanced cancers. Here immunoSEQ multiplex PCR was the method, and the copy in TCRdb shows in-frame clones only, minus some. The sample includes tens of thousands of clones, roughly 82% of them seen just once. Sequencing was performed on CD4+ or CD8+ T cells sorted from blood, taken in a trial of the OX40 agonist ivuxolimab. These receptors originate from an adult with an advanced solid tumor such as melanoma, head and neck, liver or kidney cancer.

V and J are TRBV20-1 and TRBJ2-5; D unresolved. The CDR3 loop spans 10 amino acids. Trimming took off 3 bases at V and 1 base at J, with 0 bases between the two ends. Germline V gene sequence: CDR1 DFQATT, CDR2 SNEGSKA (reference sequence). The CDR3: CSASQETQYF. CDR3 coding DNA: TGCAGTGCTAGCCAAGAGACCCAGTACTTC.

This chain connects TRBV5-6 to TRBJ2-7, with no clear D. Germline loops: CDR1 SGHDT, CDR2 YYEEEE. Trimming shortened V by 0 bases and J by 3 bases, and 7 bases separated the two germline ends. CDR3 length equals 13 residues. CDR3 DNA sequence: TGTGCCAGCAGCTTGGGGTCGGGCTACGAGCAGTACTTC. Amino acid sequence: CASSLGSGYEQYF.

The chain joins TRBV5-1 to TRBJ1-5; D may be TRBD1 (6 bases). Deletions cut 5 bases from V and 4 bases from J, with 10 bases between. Germline CDR1 and CDR2: SGHRS and YFSETQ. CDR3 length: 13 residues. This chain's CDR3 is CASSLQGNQPQHF. CDR3 bases: TGCGCCAGCAGTTTACAGGGAAATCAGCCCCAGCATTTT.

Only a few counts were recorded for this clone. This chain joins TRBV2 and TRBJ1-5; 7 bases map to TRBD1. The germline gives CDR1 SNHLY, CDR2 FYNNEI. The V gene end was trimmed by 1 base and the J gene end by 7 bases; junction bases not matched to a gene: 4. CDR3 length: 14 residues. This CDR3 is CASSEGQGEQPQHF. Written as DNA, the CDR3 is TGTGCCAGCAGTGAAGGACAGGGCGAGCAGCCCCAGCATTTT. Filled out from reference TRBV2 and TRBJ1-5, the complete variable domain reads EPEVTQTPSHQVTQMGQEVILRCVPISNHLYFYWYRQILGQKVEFLVSFYNNEISEKSEIFDDQFSVERPDGSNFTLKIRSTKLEDSAMYFCASSEGQGEQPQHFGDGTRLSIL.

CDR3 DNA: TGTGCCAGCAGCTTTATCGGAAGGCGGTCTCGTGGCTACACCTTC. Protein product: CASSFIGRRSRGYTF. The chain combines TRBV5-6 with TRBJ1-2; D unresolved. The CDR3 is 15 amino acids. The V end was cut by 2 bases, the J end by 7 bases, with 18 bases between. Germline CDR1 SGHDT, CDR2 YYEEEE.

V usage is TRBV9 and J usage is TRBJ2-1; D is undetermined. Trimming shortened V by 3 bases and J by 4 bases, and 11 bases separated the two germline ends. CDR3 length equals 14 residues. Germline CDR1 reads SGDLS; CDR2 reads YYNGEE. The CDR3 protein is CASSGDQTYNEQFF. CDR3 DNA sequence: TGTGCCAGCAGCGGCGACCAAACTTACAATGAGCAGTTCTTC.

The chain links TRBV4-2 to TRBJ1-5; D uncertain. V gave up 4 bases and J gave up 3 bases, with 7 bases separating them. This CDR3 spans 13 amino acids. Germline V gene data show CDR1 as LGHNA and CDR2 as YNFKEQ. DNA of the CDR3: TGTGCCAGCAGCCCAGCCCCCAATCAGCCCCAGCATTTT. It specifies CASSPAPNQPQHF.

This rearrangement joins TRBV14 to TRBJ1-3; possible D gene TRBD1, 5 bases. The CDR3 is made up of 13 amino acids. Per the germline V gene, CDR1 is SGHDN and CDR2 is FVKESK. V was cut by 6 bases and J by 4 bases, with 10 bases left in between. The CDR3 DNA is TGTGCCAGCAGTCGGACACGAGGAAACACCATATATTTT. Protein product: CASSRTRGNTIYF.

The gene calls are TRBV2 and TRBJ2-7, with D maybe TRBD1 (6 bases). V lost 1 base, J lost 5 bases, and 15 bases lay in between. CDR3 length equals 15 residues. Germline V gene sequence: CDR1 SNHLY, CDR2 FYNNEI. In DNA, the CDR3 is TGTGCCAGCAGTGAAGGGCAGGGGATCTTCCACGAGCAGTACTTC. This encodes CASSEGQGIFHEQYF.

This rearrangement joins TRBV5-4 to TRBJ2-7, with a tentative D call TRBD1 (6 bases). Germline CDR1 SGHNT, CDR2 YYREEE (reference sequence). The length of the CDR3 is 14 residues. V shed 1 base and J shed 2 bases, with 10 bases lying between them. CDR3 nucleotides: TGTGCCAGCAGCTTGAGGACAGCGACCTACGAGCAGTACTTC. As protein: CASSLRTATYEQYF. The variable domain in full, completed from reference TRBV5-4 and TRBJ2-7, reads ETGVTQSPTHLIKTRGQQVTLRCSSQSGHNTVSWYQQALGQGPQFIFQYYREEENGRGNFPPRFSGLQFPNYSSELNVNALELDDSALYLCASSLRTATYEQYFGPGTRLTVT.

In its sample, this clone was seen a few times. The V call is TRBV5-1, the J call TRBJ1-2, with D perhaps matching TRBD1 (5 bases). Germline assignment: CDR1 SGHRS and CDR2 YFSETQ. The CDR3 is made up of 15 amino acids. Trimming left V 4 bases short and J 2 bases short, with 15 bases between. The chain's CDR3 is CASSDRQSGNYGYTF. Here the CDR3 DNA reads TGCGCCAGCAGCGATAGACAGTCGGGGAACTATGGCTACACCTTC.

This clone was observed a single time. V and J are TRBV18 and TRBJ2-1; 12 nucleotides align to TRBD2. Losses at the gene ends were 2 bases for V and 4 bases for J; bases not matched to a gene: 9. Germline lookup yields CDR1 KGHSH and CDR2 LQKENI. The CDR3 has 18 residues. The CDR3 nucleotides read TGTGCCAGCTCACCAAGGCCTAGCGGGAGGGCCAGATACAATGAGCAGTTCTTC. It encodes CASSPRPSGRARYNEQFF.

V and J are TRBV10-1 and TRBJ2-7, with D perhaps given as TRBD1 or TRBD2 (7 bases each). CDR1 is WNHNN and CDR2 is SYGVQD in the germline V gene (reference sequence). The CDR3 is made up of 14 amino acids. V gave up 7 bases and J gave up 5 bases, with 18 bases separating them. The CDR3 protein is CASTAGGDNNEQYF. In nucleotides, the CDR3 is TGCGCCAGCACCGCAGGGGGGGACAACAACGAGCAGTACTTC.

The V gene is TRBV10-3, the J gene TRBJ2-7; D not resolved. V shed 3 bases and J shed 3 bases, with 12 bases lying between them. Germline values: CDR1 ENHRY, CDR2 SYGVKD. The CDR3 spans 14 residues. Here the CDR3 reads CAISEGPGDYEQYF. The CDR3 region has the DNA TGTGCCATCAGTGAAGGCCCCGGAGACTACGAGCAGTACTTC.

This chain connects TRBV19 to TRBJ1-5; 12 bases map to TRBD1. Germline-derived CDR1 and CDR2 are LNHDA and SQIVND (reference sequence). V was clipped by 7 bases and J by 5 bases; unmatched bases: 6. The CDR3 is 15 amino acids. CDR3 sequence (DNA): TGTGCCAGTACCACCGGGACAGGGGGCCATCAGCCCCAGCATTTT. This codes for CASTTGTGGHQPQHF.

This chain joins TRBV5-1 and TRBJ2-7, with D tentatively TRBD2 (5 bases). Germline CDR1 is SGHRS and CDR2 is YFSETQ. The length of the CDR3 is 16 residues. Trimming shortened V by 1 base and J by 4 bases, and 18 bases separated the two germline ends. CDR3 bases: TGCGCCAGCAGCTTGAGCGGCAGTTCATACCAATACGAGCAGTACTTC. Translation gives CASSLSGSSYQYEQYF.

CDR3 residues: CSVGGGGRRAYGYTF. CDR3 DNA: TGCAGCGTTGGAGGCGGAGGAAGAAGGGCCTATGGCTACACCTTC. The chain couples TRBV29-1 to TRBJ1-2; D remains unclear. Trimming cost V 4 bases and J 4 bases, with 19 bases left between them. Germline CDR1 reads SQVTM; CDR2 reads ANQGSEA. CDR3 length equals 15 residues.

The chain combines TRBV19 with TRBJ2-5; no clear D. The J call could be wrong; TRBJ2-7 is a better fit for the DNA end. The CDR3 covers 13 residues. CDR1 LNHDA and CDR2 SQIVND come from the germline V gene (reference sequence). The CDR3 spells CATSTQRSYEQYF. CDR3 coding DNA: TGTGCCACCAGCACACAGCGCTCCTACGAGCAGTACTTC.

The chain links TRBV5-8 to TRBJ1-5; TRBD1 matches at 8 bases. Germline loops: CDR1 SGHTS, CDR2 YDEGEE. Trimming took 4 bases from V and 2 from J; bases not matched to a gene: 2. CDR3 size: 14 residues. CDR3 loop: CASSGDRRNQPQHF. CDR3 nucleotides: TGTGCCAGCAGCGGGGACAGGCGCAATCAGCCCCAGCATTTT.

V is TRBV19 and J is TRBJ2-1, with 8 bases matching TRBD2. After removal of 3 bases from V and 4 bases from J, the junction contained 8 bases not matched to a gene. Germline lookup yields CDR1 LNHDA and CDR2 SQIVND (reference sequence). The length of the CDR3 is 16 residues. CDR3 nucleotide sequence: TGTGCCAGTAGTATCAATAGCGGGACGCTTTACAATGAGCAGTTCTTC. Amino acid sequence: CASSINSGTLYNEQFF.

V gene TRBV29-1 combines with J gene TRBJ1-2; D perhaps matches TRBD1 (5 bases). This CDR3 is built from 11 residues. Germline V gives CDR1 SQVTM, CDR2 ANQGSEA. Trimming shortened V by 7 bases and J by 6 bases, and 12 bases separated the two germline ends. The CDR3 coding sequence is TGCAGCGCAAACAGGATTGATGGCTACACCTTC. Translation: CSANRIDGYTF.

This chain uses TRBV30 with TRBJ2-3, with TRBD2 matching 9 bases. The CDR3 loop spans 14 amino acids. Germline CDR1 GTSNPN, CDR2 SVGIG (reference sequence). V shed 5 bases and J 4 bases; nucleotides not matched to a gene: 7. CDR3: CAWGNSGSADTQYF. The CDR3 DNA reads TGTGCCTGGGGGAATAGCGGGAGTGCAGATACGCAGTATTTT.

The CDR3 bases are TGCGCCAGCAGCACACAGTCGGACGGCTACACCTTC. Its translation: CASSTQSDGYTF. The chain recombines TRBV5-1 with TRBJ1-2; D gene uncertain. The germline V gene has CDR1 SGHRS and CDR2 YFSETQ. CDR3 size: 12 residues. V was pared by 4 bases and J by 8 bases, with 12 bases between.

This chain connects TRBV4-1 to TRBJ2-5; D not resolved. Germline assignment: CDR1 MGHRA and CDR2 YSYEKL. The V and J ends lost 4 bases and 5 bases respectively, with 11 bases between them. CDR3 size: 13 residues. The CDR3, as DNA: TGCGCCAGCAGCCGGGCCATGGTTGAGACCCAGTACTTC. It codes for CASSRAMVETQYF.

The J gene is TRBJ2-3, the V gene TRBV10-3, with 7 bases aligning to TRBD2. The CDR3 is 16 amino acids. CDR1 ENHRY and CDR2 SYGVKD come from the germline V gene. The J segment lost 6 bases and the V segment lost 4 bases, leaving 13 bases of the junction unmatched. The DNA for the CDR3 is TGTGCCATCAGTGTTGCGTCCAGGGAGGGGCTTGATACGCAGTATTTT. Its translation is CAISVASREGLDTQYF.

The chain couples TRBV10-3 to TRBJ2-1; unclear D gene. The CDR3 spans 12 residues. Germline V gives CDR1 ENHRY, CDR2 SYGVKD. The V end lost 0 bases, the J end lost 9 bases, and 6 bases lay between the germline ends. CDR3 DNA: TGTGCCATCAGTGAGTCGGAATCTGAGCAGTTCTTC. Translated, it gives CAISESESEQFF.